The 11 T cell receptor beta chains in this list originate from one sample, sequenced in a study of post-analysis software for immune sequencing data. Findings of the study overall: Among about 5 TRBV segments more frequent in patients than controls were TRBV5-6, TRBV5-1 and TRBV20-1.

Presence of unique molecular identifiers characterized the TCR beta cDNA libraries. TCRdb called the PCR reads again in MiXCR, with one record for every CDR3 protein. The sample includes 600,000 to 750,000 distinct CDR3 sequences, 55% to 70% of them seen just once. Which antigens these TCRs recognize remains unknown. What was sequenced was blood. The origin of the receptors is a girl aged 2 to 10 with multiple sclerosis.

The chain is built from TRBV15 and TRBJ2-7, with D unclear. The V end was cut by 0 bases, the J end by 2 bases, with 5 bases between. CDR1 is LNHNV and CDR2 is YYDKDF in the germline V gene (reference sequence). This CDR3 has 13 amino acids. The CDR3 sequence: CATSRDPPYEQYF. The CDR3 region has the DNA TGTGCCACCAGCAGAGATCCGCCCTACGAGCAGTACTTC.

This chain connects TRBV5-1 to TRBJ2-7; possible D gene TRBD2, 6 bases. The germline V gene encodes CDR1 SGHRS and CDR2 YFSETQ. V lost 4 bases to trimming and J lost 2 bases, with 19 bases between them. The CDR3 extends over 16 amino acids. The CDR3 sequence is CASSPNLSGTTYEQYF. The CDR3 DNA follows: TGCGCCAGCAGCCCAAACCTTAGCGGTACTACCTACGAGCAGTACTTC.

This chain joins TRBV20-1 and TRBJ2-7; D not resolved. Germline V lookup: CDR1 DFQATT, CDR2 SNEGSKA (reference sequence). CDR3 length: 11 amino acids. The V gene lost 1 base and the J gene lost 5 bases, with 6 bases spanning the gap. The chain's CDR3 is CSARGDNEQYF. The DNA of the CDR3 is TGCAGTGCTAGAGGAGATAACGAGCAGTACTTC.

This clonotype was seen a few times. The gene calls are TRBV20-1 and TRBJ2-1; 10 bases line up with TRBD2. J gave up 6 bases and V 4 bases, and 6 bases lay outside the gene matches. The CDR3 runs 14 residues. In germline, CDR1 is DFQATT, CDR2 SNEGSKA (reference sequence). CDR3 sequence: CSANLAGASNEQFF. The CDR3 DNA sequence: TGCAGTGCTAATCTAGCGGGGGCCTCCAATGAGCAGTTCTTC.

Only one count was recorded for this clonotype. The junction and the germline gene differ at one end; a read error may be behind it. The chain recombines TRBV7-2 with TRBJ2-3, with 15 positions matching TRBD2. In germline, CDR1 is SGHTA, CDR2 FQGNSA. The CDR3 loop spans 18 amino acids. CDR3 bases: TGTGCCGGCAGCCGGGGACTAGCGGGGGGAGAATTCACAGATACGCAGTATTTT. Translation: CAGSRGLAGGEFTDTQYF.

The chain combines TRBV4-3 with TRBJ2-1; D remains ambiguous. Trimming pared 3 bases from V and 7 bases from J, leaving 7 bases between. Germline CDR1 reads LGHNA; CDR2 reads YSLEER. The CDR3 is 12 residues long. Written as DNA, the CDR3 is TGCGCCAGCAGCCAGAAGGGAAATGAGCAGTTCTTC. This translates into CASSQKGNEQFF.

J is TRBJ2-5 and V is TRBV3-1, with TRBD1 identical over 7 bases. After removal of 3 bases from V and 6 bases from J, the junction contained 7 bases not matched to a gene. The CDR3 covers 14 residues. The germline CDR1 and CDR2 sequences are LGHDT and YNNKEL (reference sequence). CDR3 in DNA: TGTGCCAGCAGCCACTCGACAGGGCTGCAGACCCAGTACTTC. This translates into CASSHSTGLQTQYF.

CDR3 sequence reads: CASIAGGQETQYF. The CDR3 bases are TGTGCCAGCATTGCGGGAGGCCAAGAGACCCAGTACTTC. This sequence joins TRBV2 and TRBJ2-5, with 8 bases that match TRBD2. J lost 1 base, V lost 7 bases, and 2 bases had no gene match. Per germline, CDR1 SNHLY and CDR2 FYNNEI. This CDR3 contains 13 residues.

This clonotype was observed a few times. CDR3 sequence reads: CASRLGRYEQYF. CDR3 nucleotides: TGTGCCAGCAGGCTAGGACGTTACGAGCAGTACTTC. The chain carries TRBV28 and TRBJ2-7, with D uncertain. CDR1 and CDR2 from the germline V gene are MDHEN and SYDVKM. This CDR3 is 12 amino acids long. Trimming pared 6 bases from V and 4 bases from J, leaving 10 bases between.

The chain employs TRBV10-3 and TRBJ1-1, with D maybe TRBD1 (5 bases). Germline V CDR1 and CDR2: ENHRY, SYGVKD. V lost 2 bases, J lost 3 bases, and 13 bases lay in between. The CDR3 contains 15 residues. The CDR3 DNA reads TGTGCCATCAGTGAGGGGGCAAGGGGAGACACTGAAGCTTTCTTT. Its protein product is CAISEGARGDTEAFF.

The chain carries TRBV12-3 or TRBV12-4 and TRBJ2-5, with 8 positions matching TRBD1. The CDR3 totals 17 residues. V shed 3 bases, J shed 3 bases, and the junction held 12 bases outside the gene matches. The CDR3 region is CASSFELGQAAEETQYF. As DNA, the CDR3 is TGTGCCAGCAGTTTTGAATTGGGACAGGCCGCCGAAGAGACCCAGTACTTC.